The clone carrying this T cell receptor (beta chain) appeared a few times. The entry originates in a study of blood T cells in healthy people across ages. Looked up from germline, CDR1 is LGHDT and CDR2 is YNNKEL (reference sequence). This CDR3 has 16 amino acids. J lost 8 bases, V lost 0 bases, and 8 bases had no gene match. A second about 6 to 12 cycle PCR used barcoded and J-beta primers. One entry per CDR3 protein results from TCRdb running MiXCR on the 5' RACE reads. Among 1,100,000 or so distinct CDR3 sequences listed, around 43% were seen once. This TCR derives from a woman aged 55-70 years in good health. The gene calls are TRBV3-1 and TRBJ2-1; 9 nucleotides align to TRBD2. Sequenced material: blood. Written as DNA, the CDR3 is TGTGCCAGCAGCCAAGATCGCGGGAGGGCCTCTTATGAGCAGTTCTTC. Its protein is CASSQDRGRASYEQFF.